What follows is one T cell receptor (beta chain) and its context. Its antigen is unknown. Per-base quality was not reported, and no clone a single base away is much larger than it. For CDR1 and CDR2, the germline V gene lists MNHEY and SVGAGI. V is pared back by 11 bases and J by 10 bases, with 17 bases lying between the germline termini. The CDR3 starts with the cysteine, ends with the phenylalanine, and has 11 residues. Left in the record is the CDR3 DNA by itself, 33 bases read in frame from the first base. This sample was included in a study of blood T cell repertoires in COVID-19 (TCRdb year 2020). Looking at the study overall: Samples covering the acute and convalescent phases of COVID-19 were provided by collaborators in the United States, Italy and Spain. The prospective study material was composed of cDNA or gDNA derived from T cells, B-cell-depleted T cells, or PBMCs. Deeply sampled blood TCRbeta repertoires from subjects exposed to, actively infected with, or recovered from COVID-19 were included in the dataset. The repertoires were released in a freely available public database intended as a resource for research on the immune response to SARS-CoV-2. Samples were obtained from the ongoing ImmuneRACE study (first 160 participants) and from over 1,000 subjects provided by 6 global collaborators. The sample metadata nearly always contained a de-identified subject ID, COVID-19 status, age in years and sex. Where available, HLA class I and class II types were taken from metadata supplied by the sample provider and were not determined by assay-based typing. Findings and caveats that apply to the study as a whole: The quantity of clinical and demographic metadata differed by source and by participant and was supplied without curation.

TCRbeta CDR3 regions were amplified from genomic DNA using the immunoSEQ Assay, a bias-controlled multiplex PCR. The paper's data handling went like this. Within the assay, amplification of reference gene primers was used to estimate how many nucleated cells each sample contained. To quantify the absolute abundance of each unique TCRbeta CDR3 rearrangement, sequence reads were collapsed and filtered. For each sample, productive Simpson clonality was calculated as the square root of Simpson's diversity index across productive rearrangements. Sourced from immuneACCESS, this table was stored by TCRdb with only in-frame sequences that have V and J called. A share of the clones is absent; for the studies checked, an unresolved V gene accounts for under half, and the remainder has no known explanation. From that table come the V and J calls and clone size; the DNA was used to work out D and trimming. This sample has some 380,000 clones in its table, and around 87% of those were observed once. The ten top clones hold 1% to 1.5% of the sample.

Enrolling through a virtual design, the prospective study's participants ranged in age from about 18 to 89 years and lived across roughly 24 United States geographic areas. In the prospective study, participants were assigned to cohorts based on the clinical history participants reported in a screening survey and a study questionnaire. Recovered participants in ImmuneRACE Cohort 3 were defined by two consecutive negative NP/OP PCR tests, clearance by a healthcare professional, or resolution of symptoms. Each participant in the prospective study had whole blood, serum and a nasopharyngeal or oropharyngeal swab collected by mobile phlebotomists. Over a roughly 2-month period, participants in the prospective study had the option of providing additional blood draws and questionnaires. Before DNA extraction, prospective study blood samples were shipped either frozen or at room temperature.

The chain employs TRBV6-5 and TRBJ1-1; matching of 6 bases hints at TRBD1 as the D gene. The receptor's source is a man aged 25-45 years who had recovered from COVID-19. The sample was PBMCs or T cells enriched from blood (not recorded which). The DNA is as follows: TGTGCCGGCCGAGACAGGAGGCGAGCTTTCTTT. Its coded protein is CAGRDRRRAFF.